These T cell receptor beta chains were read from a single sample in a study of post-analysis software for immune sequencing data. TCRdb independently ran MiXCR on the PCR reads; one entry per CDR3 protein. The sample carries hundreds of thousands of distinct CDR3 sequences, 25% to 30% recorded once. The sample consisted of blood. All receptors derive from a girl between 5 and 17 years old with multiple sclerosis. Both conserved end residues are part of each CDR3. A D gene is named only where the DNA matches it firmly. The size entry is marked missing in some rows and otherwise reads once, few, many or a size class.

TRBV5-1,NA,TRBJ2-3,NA,CASSLLGTSDTQYF,TGCGCCAGCAGCTTGTTAGGCACGTCAGATACGCAGTATTTT
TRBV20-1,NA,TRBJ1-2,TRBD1,CSASPRQGAGAYYGYTF,TGCAGTGCTAGCCCCCGACAGGGGGCGGGCGCGTACTATGGCTACACCTTC
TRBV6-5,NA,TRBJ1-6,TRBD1,CASSYSLRGSSYNSPLHF,TGTGCCAGCAGTTACTCTCTCAGGGGGAGTTCCTATAATTCACCCCTCCACTTT
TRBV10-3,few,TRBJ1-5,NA,CATDGTGEGNQPQHF,TGTGCCACTGACGGGACGGGAGAAGGCAATCAGCCCCAGCATTTT
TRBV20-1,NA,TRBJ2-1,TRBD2,CSARPPGLAGVNEQFF,TGCAGTGCCCGGCCGCCGGGACTAGCGGGAGTCAATGAGCAGTTCTTC
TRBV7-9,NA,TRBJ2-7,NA,CASSYDWRSYEQYF,TGTGCCAGCAGCTACGATTGGCGAAGCTACGAGCAGTACTTC
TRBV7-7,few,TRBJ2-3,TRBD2,CASSLGLAGIDTQYF,TGTGCCAGCAGCTTAGGACTAGCCGGCATAGATACGCAGTATTTT
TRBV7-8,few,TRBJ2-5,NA,CASSPTTGLGTQYF,TGTGCCAGCAGCCCCACGACAGGCCTGGGGACCCAGTACTTC
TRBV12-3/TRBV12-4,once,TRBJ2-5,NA,CASTSGGYSTSEQYF,TGTGCCAGCACTTCGGGGGGCTATTCCACCTCGGAGCAGTACTTC
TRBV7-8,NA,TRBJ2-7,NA,CASSPAVGRGYEQYF,TGTGCCAGCAGCCCCGCCGTGGGTCGCGGCTACGAGCAGTACTTC
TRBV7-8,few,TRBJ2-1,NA,CASSLVTGEQFF,TGTGCCAGCAGCTTAGTAACGGGCGAGCAGTTCTTC